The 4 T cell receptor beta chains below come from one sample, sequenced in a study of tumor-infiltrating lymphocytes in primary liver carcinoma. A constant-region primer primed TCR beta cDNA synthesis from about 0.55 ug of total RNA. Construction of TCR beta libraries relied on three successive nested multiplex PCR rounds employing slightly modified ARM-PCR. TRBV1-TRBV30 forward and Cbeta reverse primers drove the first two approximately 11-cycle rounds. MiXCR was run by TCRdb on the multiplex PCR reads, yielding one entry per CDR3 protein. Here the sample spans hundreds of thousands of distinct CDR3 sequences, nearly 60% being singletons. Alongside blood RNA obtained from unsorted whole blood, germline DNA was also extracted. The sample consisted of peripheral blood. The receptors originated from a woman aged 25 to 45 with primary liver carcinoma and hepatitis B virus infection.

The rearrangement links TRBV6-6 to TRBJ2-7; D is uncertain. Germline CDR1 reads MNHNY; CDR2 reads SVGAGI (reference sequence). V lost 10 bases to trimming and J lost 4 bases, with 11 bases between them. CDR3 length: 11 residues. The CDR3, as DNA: TGTGCCATCAGCCCTGGATACGAGCAGTACTTC. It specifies CAISPGYEQYF.

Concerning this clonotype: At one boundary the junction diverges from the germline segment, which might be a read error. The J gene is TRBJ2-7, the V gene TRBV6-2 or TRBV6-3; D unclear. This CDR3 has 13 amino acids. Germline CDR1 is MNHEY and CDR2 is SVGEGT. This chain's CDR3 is CVSSYPRDGEQYF. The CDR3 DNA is TGTGTCAGCAGTTACCCCCGAGATGGCGAGCAGTACTTC.

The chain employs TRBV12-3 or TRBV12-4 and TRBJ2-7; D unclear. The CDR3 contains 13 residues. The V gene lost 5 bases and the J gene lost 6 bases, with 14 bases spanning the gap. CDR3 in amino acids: CASSVVPYVEQYF. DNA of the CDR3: TGTGCCAGCAGTGTGGTCCCTTATGTCGAGCAGTACTTC.

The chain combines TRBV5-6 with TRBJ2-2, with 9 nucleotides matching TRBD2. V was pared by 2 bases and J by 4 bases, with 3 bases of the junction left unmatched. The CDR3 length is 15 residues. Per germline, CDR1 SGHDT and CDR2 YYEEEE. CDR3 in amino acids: CASSFLAGSTGELFF. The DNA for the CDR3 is TGTGCCAGCAGCTTCCTAGCGGGAAGCACCGGGGAGCTGTTTTTT.